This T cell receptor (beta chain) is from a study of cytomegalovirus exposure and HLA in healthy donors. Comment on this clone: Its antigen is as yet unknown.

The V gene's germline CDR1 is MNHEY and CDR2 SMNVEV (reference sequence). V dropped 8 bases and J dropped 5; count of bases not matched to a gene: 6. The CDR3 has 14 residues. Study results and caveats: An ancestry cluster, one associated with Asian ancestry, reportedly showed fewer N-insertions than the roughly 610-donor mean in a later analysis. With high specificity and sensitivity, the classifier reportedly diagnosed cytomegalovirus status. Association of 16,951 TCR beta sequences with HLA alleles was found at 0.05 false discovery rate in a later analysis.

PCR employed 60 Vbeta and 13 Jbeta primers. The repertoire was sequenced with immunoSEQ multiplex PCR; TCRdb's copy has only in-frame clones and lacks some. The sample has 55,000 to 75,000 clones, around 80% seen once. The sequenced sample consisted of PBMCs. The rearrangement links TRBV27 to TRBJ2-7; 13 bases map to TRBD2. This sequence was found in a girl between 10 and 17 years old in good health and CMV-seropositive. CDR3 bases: TGTGCCAGCGGACTAGCGGGAGATCTTGACGAGCAGTACTTC. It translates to CASGLAGDLDEQYF.